Each of the 22 T cell receptor beta chains below was sequenced from the same sample in a study of T cells in Graves' hyperthyroidism and ophthalmopathy. The CDR3 regions of TCR beta were amplified from RNA transcripts. HTBI primers were the set used in a first-round RT-PCR of the TCR CDR3. MiXCR, run by TCRdb on the multiplex PCR reads, gives a single entry per CDR3 protein. The data hold more than 350,000 distinct CDR3 sequences, with around 15% observed a single time. Material for sequencing was blood. The source of these receptors is a woman aged 60-70 years with Graves' ophthalmopathy.

This clonotype was seen repeatedly, ten times or more. The chain uses TRBV3-1 and TRBJ2-7, with unresolved D. CDR1 and CDR2 (germline): LGHDT, YNNKEL (reference sequence). The CDR3 consists of 12 residues. V was cut by 3 bases and J by 4 bases, with 7 bases left in between. CDR3 protein: CASSHGWYEQYF. DNA of the CDR3: TGTGCCAGCAGCCACGGCTGGTACGAGCAGTACTTC.

This clonotype was seen many times. This chain uses TRBV20-1 with TRBJ2-7, with 9 positions matching TRBD1. Germline values: CDR1 DFQATT, CDR2 SNEGSKA (reference sequence). This CDR3 is 14 amino acids long. Trimming cost V 1 base and J 5 bases; bases outside gene matches: 6. DNA of the CDR3: TGCAGTGCTAGAGGTACAGGGGGCACCCACGAGCAGTACTTC. Translating gives CSARGTGGTHEQYF.

In this sample, this clonotype turned up many times. The rearrangement uses TRBV2 and TRBJ1-3; 8 bases agree with TRBD1. The J segment lost 6 bases and the V segment lost 5 bases, leaving 6 bases of the junction unmatched. There are 14 residues in the CDR3. Germline lookup yields CDR1 SNHLY and CDR2 FYNNEI. For the CDR3, the DNA is TGTGCCAGCAGTCGGACAGGGACTTCAAACACCATATATTTT. This encodes CASSRTGTSNTIYF.

The chain couples TRBV7-9 to TRBJ2-3; 8 nucleotides agree with TRBD1. Germline assignment: CDR1 SEHNR and CDR2 FQNEAQ (reference sequence). The CDR3 loop spans 16 amino acids. The V segment lost 4 bases and the J segment 2 bases; nucleotides outside the gene matches: 8. The CDR3: CASSSGQARNTDTQYF. CDR3 nucleotide sequence: TGTGCCAGCAGCTCGGGACAGGCAAGAAACACAGATACGCAGTATTTT.

This clonotype was seen a few times. The CDR3 DNA reads TGCGCCAGCAGCCGGGAGGGACGCAATGAGCAGTTCTTC. Translated: CASSREGRNEQFF. The chain is built from TRBV4-1 and TRBJ2-1, with TRBD2 matching over 7 bases. V lost 4 bases to trimming and J lost 6 bases; unmatched junction nucleotides: 3. The CDR3 totals 13 residues. CDR1 MGHRA and CDR2 YSYEKL come from the germline V gene.

This clonotype was seen ten or more times. V and J are TRBV18 and TRBJ2-1, with D possibly being TRBD1 (6 bases). There are 15 residues in the CDR3. The ends were cut back, 2 bases at V and 2 bases at J, with 10 bases in the middle. Germline CDR1 KGHSH, CDR2 LQKENI. The CDR3 DNA is TGTGCCAGCTCACCAGGGACACCAACCTACAATGAGCAGTTCTTC. This gives the protein CASSPGTPTYNEQFF.

This clonotype was recorded at least ten times. This chain connects TRBV2 to TRBJ2-7, with 14 bases fitting TRBD2. CDR1 SNHLY and CDR2 FYNNEI come from the germline V gene. This CDR3 comprises 16 residues. The trim removed 4 bases at V and 5 bases at J, leaving 7 bases unmatched. CDR3 loop: CASSAYGTSGSNEQYF. CDR3 in DNA: TGTGCCAGCAGTGCATACGGGACTAGCGGGAGCAACGAGCAGTACTTC.

There are many counts of this clonotype. The rearrangement joins TRBV7-9 to TRBJ2-5; D not resolved. V was shortened by 6 bases and J by 4 bases, with 6 bases between the two germline ends. The CDR3 runs 11 residues. The germline V gene encodes CDR1 SEHNR and CDR2 FQNEAQ (reference sequence). The CDR3 coding sequence is TGTGCCAGCAGTAACACAGAGACCCAGTACTTC. Translating gives CASSNTETQYF.

This clonotype was picked up a small number of times. The chain has TRBV28 and TRBJ2-3; 9 bases agree with TRBD1. Germline CDR1 is MDHEN and CDR2 is SYDVKM. V was clipped by 8 bases and J by 14 bases; unmatched bases: 2. The CDR3 runs 9 residues. CDR3 in amino acids: CASGTGRYF. In nucleotides, the CDR3 is TGTGCCAGCGGGACAGGGCGGTATTTT.

The chain joins TRBV30 to TRBJ2-3, with TRBD2 matching 9 bases. Germline assignment: CDR1 GTSNPN and CDR2 SVGIG (reference sequence). The length of the CDR3 is 14 residues. The J segment lost 2 bases and the V segment lost 4 bases, leaving 4 bases of the junction unmatched. The CDR3 coding sequence is TGTGCCTGGACGACTAGCGGATACACAGATACGCAGTATTTT. This translates into CAWTTSGYTDTQYF.

This clonotype was counted ten times or more. The rearrangement uses TRBV5-1 and TRBJ1-4, with TRBD1 identical over 7 bases. The junction had 5 bases not matched to a gene; V was cut back by 2 bases and J by 4 bases. Germline-derived CDR1 and CDR2 are SGHRS and YFSETQ. The length of the CDR3 is 15 residues. CDR3 in DNA: TGCGCCAGCAGCTTTGCGGGACAGATTAATGAAAAACTGTTTTTT. This encodes CASSFAGQINEKLFF.

The chain couples TRBV6-1 to TRBJ2-5; maybe TRBD2 (5 bases). CDR3 length equals 14 residues. The V end lost 6 bases, the J end lost 5 bases, and 16 bases lay between the germline ends. Germline loops: CDR1 MNHNS, CDR2 SASEGT. The CDR3 DNA sequence: TGTGCCAGCAGCAAGGACTCCCTTGCGGAGACCCAGTACTTC. The encoded protein is CASSKDSLAETQYF.

This clonotype was counted many times. J is TRBJ2-3 and V is TRBV5-1, with D uncertain. This CDR3 comprises 14 residues. Per the germline V gene, CDR1 is SGHRS and CDR2 is YFSETQ. Trimming left V 3 bases short and J 4 bases short, with 12 bases between. The DNA for the CDR3 is TGCGCCAGCAGCTCTAGTAGGCAGCCAGATACGCAGTATTTT. It translates to CASSSSRQPDTQYF.

This clonotype was observed at least ten times. The CDR3 reads CASTETSDISEQFF. The CDR3 DNA reads TGTGCCAGCACCGAAACTTCCGACATAAGTGAGCAGTTCTTC. The V gene is TRBV12-3 or TRBV12-4, the J gene TRBJ2-1, with D unclear. V was cut by 7 bases and J by 9 bases, with 19 bases left in between. The CDR3 is made up of 14 amino acids.

The chain employs TRBV5-1 and TRBJ2-4; weak D call: TRBD2 (5 bases). Deletions cut 4 bases from V and 0 bases from J, with 17 bases between. The CDR3 covers 17 residues. The germline V gene encodes CDR1 SGHRS and CDR2 YFSETQ. The CDR3 nucleotides read TGCGCCAGCAGCCGGAAGGGTGGGAGAGAAGCCAAAAACATTCAGTACTTC. This translates into CASSRKGGREAKNIQYF.

This clonotype has ten or more counts. J is TRBJ2-1 and V is TRBV5-1; a possible D gene is TRBD2 (6 bases). Per the germline V gene, CDR1 is SGHRS and CDR2 is YFSETQ. Trimming took off 0 bases at V and 3 bases at J, with 10 bases between the two ends. The CDR3 extends over 15 amino acids. CDR3 DNA: TGCGCCAGCAGCTTGGAGGAGGGCTACTACAATGAGCAGTTCTTC. This encodes CASSLEEGYYNEQFF.

This clonotype was observed a few times. The genes are TRBV19 and TRBJ2-1, with TRBD2 matching 7 bases. The CDR3 loop spans 16 amino acids. V dropped 5 bases and J dropped 4; count of bases not matched to a gene: 11. CDR1 LNHDA and CDR2 SQIVND come from the germline V gene (reference sequence). CDR3 residues: CASSDGFSGPYNEQFF. The CDR3 DNA sequence: TGTGCCAGTAGTGACGGATTTAGCGGGCCATACAATGAGCAGTTCTTC.

This clonotype has at least ten counts. The chain carries TRBV18 and TRBJ1-5; D is unresolved. V was pared by 2 bases and J by 5 bases, with 7 bases between. The CDR3 is made up of 13 amino acids. Per germline, CDR1 KGHSH and CDR2 LQKENI. The CDR3 sequence is CASSPGNHQPQHF. For the CDR3, the DNA is TGTGCCAGCTCACCAGGGAATCATCAGCCCCAGCATTTT.

This clonotype was counted ten times or more. The V call is TRBV28, the J call TRBJ2-5, with 12 bases identical to TRBD2. From germline, CDR1 is MDHEN and CDR2 SYDVKM. The CDR3 contains 14 residues. V gave up 7 bases and J gave up 4 bases; unmatched junction bases: 4. CDR3 protein: CASTSGLAGETQYF. In DNA form, the CDR3 reads TGTGCCAGCACCTCGGGACTAGCGGGAGAGACCCAGTACTTC.

This chain joins TRBV28 and TRBJ2-7, with D possibly being TRBD1 (7 bases). The ends were cut back, 3 bases at V and 6 bases at J, with 12 bases in the middle. The CDR3 totals 13 residues. Germline V gene sequence: CDR1 MDHEN, CDR2 SYDVKM. For the CDR3, the DNA is TGTGCCAGCAGTTTCCACAGGGGAGGCGAGCAGTACTTC. Residues: CASSFHRGGEQYF.

Ten or more counts support this clonotype. The chain employs TRBV11-2 and TRBJ2-3; the match to TRBD2 covers 11 bases. Trimming took 6 bases from V and 4 from J; bases not matched to a gene: 9. Germline V gives CDR1 SGHAT, CDR2 FQNNGV. The CDR3 is 16 amino acids. The CDR3 coding sequence is TGTGCCAGCAGTCAAACTAGCGGGAGTGTTGCAGATACGCAGTATTTT. This codes for CASSQTSGSVADTQYF.

The sample holds many counts of this clonotype. The CDR3 sequence: CASSPSPKDTQYF. As DNA, the CDR3 is TGCGCCAGCAGTCCAAGCCCAAAAGATACGCAGTATTTT. The rearrangement uses TRBV10-2 and TRBJ2-3, with D unclear. Germline CDR1 WSHSY, CDR2 SAAADI. CDR3 length: 13 amino acids. Trimming cost V 5 bases and J 5 bases, with 11 bases left between them.